A single T cell receptor beta chain is shown here with its context. Which antigen it targets is not known. No per-base quality is available; no much larger clone lies one base away. After removal of 6 bases from V and 3 bases from J, the junction retains 4 bases not matched to a gene. The CDR3 numbers 14 residues from cysteine through phenylalanine. Of all the DNA, just the CDR3 is kept, 42 bases in frame from base 1. CDR1 and CDR2 are drawn from the germline V gene: SNHLY, FYNNEI. In Seattle, one collaborating source enrolled patients while the infection was active and tracked those patients longitudinally over the course of disease. The collaborating institutions used their own protocols to collect whole blood in K2EDTA tubes. For TCRbeta analysis, collaborator samples were shipped as frozen whole blood, as isolated PBMCs, or as DNA extracted from either sample type. The immunoSEQ Assay, a bias-controlled multiplex PCR, was used to amplify TCRbeta CDR3 regions from genomic DNA. On the study's bioinformatics: Nucleated cell counts per sample were estimated from amplification of reference gene primers within the assay. To quantify the absolute abundance of each unique TCRbeta CDR3 rearrangement, sequence reads were collapsed and filtered. For each sample, productive Simpson clonality was calculated as the square root of Simpson's diversity index across productive rearrangements. TCRdb retrieved this table from immuneACCESS and kept in-frame rearrangements only. Not all clones are present; in checked studies, unresolved V genes account for under half, and no reason is known for the remainder. V and J calls and clone size are copied from that table; D and trimming were computed from the DNA. The sample data list more than 95,000 clones, and around 81% of these were observed just once. The biggest ten clones account for about a sixth of the sample.

These data belong to a study of blood T cell repertoires in COVID-19 (TCRdb year 2020). Background on the whole study: Collaborator samples came from the United States, Italy and Spain and covered acute and convalescent phases of COVID-19. The material from the prospective study consisted of cDNA or gDNA derived from T cells, B-cell-depleted T cells, or PBMCs. Subjects who had been exposed to COVID-19, were actively infected with it, or had recovered from it provided the deeply sampled blood TCRbeta repertoires that made up the dataset. The repertoires were released in a freely available public database intended as a resource for research on the immune response to SARS-CoV-2. The samples were drawn from two sources: the first 160 participants of the ongoing ImmuneRACE study, and 1,254 subjects contributed by 6 global collaborators. Nearly every sample came with metadata listing a de-identified subject ID, COVID-19 status, age in years and sex. Where HLA class I and class II types were available, the types were taken from metadata supplied by the sample provider, not from assay-based typing. General study outcomes and caveats: The quantity of clinical and demographic metadata differed by source and by participant and was supplied without curation.

The receptor chain draws on TRBV2 and TRBJ2-3; 9 junctional bases match TRBD2. The receptor comes from a man aged 25-45 years with COVID-19, enrolled during active disease. The material sequenced was peripheral blood. The CDR3 in this case is CASSAAGGTDTQYF. The DNA reads TGTGCCAGCAGCGCAGCGGGAGGTACAGATACGCAGTATTTT.